This T cell receptor beta chain was obtained from a study of identical twins. General study results and limits: Without tracking the same donors, conclusions rested on cross-sectional statistical analysis. Memory repertoires lacked the insertion deficit that abundant cord blood beta clonotypes showed. Twin sharing of out-of-frame TCR alpha was underestimated by models in monozygotic pairs.

This CDR3 spans 14 amino acids. The V end lost 4 bases, the J end lost 4 bases, and 13 bases lay between the germline ends. Germline V lookup: CDR1 LNHDA, CDR2 SQIVND (reference sequence). This clonotype was found a few times. Antigen: not known. TCRdb processed the 5' RACE reads anew with MiXCR; each CDR3 protein has one entry. The table includes 750,000 to 950,000 distinct CDR3 sequences, around 12% detected once. The sample was also reused in another study, on yellow fever vaccine responses in identical twins.

Sequencing was carried out using PBMCs. This TCR came from a woman aged 18 to 35 in good health. The chain uses TRBV19 and TRBJ1-1, with D possibly being TRBD1 (6 bases). The CDR3 coding sequence is TGTGCCAGTAGTACCAGGGGTGTCGGCACTGAAGCTTTCTTT. Its translation: CASSTRGVGTEAFF. Complete variable domain (other parts from reference TRBV19 and TRBJ1-1): DGGITQSPKYLFRKEGQNVTLSCEQNLNHDAMYWYRQDPGQGLRLIYYSQIVNDFQKGDIAEGYSVSREKKESFPLTVTSAQKNPTAFYLCASSTRGVGTEAFFGQGTRLTVV.